These 31 T cell receptor beta chains came from one sample sequenced in a study of CD8+CD57+ T cells in acquired aplastic anemia. It was patients with CD8+CD57+ cell expansion by flow cytometry who were chosen for sequencing. CDR3 and TCR beta VDJ profiling relied on a genomic DNA template. Via MiXCR, TCRdb re-called the reads, giving one row per CDR3 protein. The data hold approximately 180,000 distinct CDR3 sequences, with about three fifths observed a single time. Sequencing was done on a sample of sorted CD4+, CD8+, or CD8+CD57+ T cells (not recorded which) from PBMCs. The receptors here all came from a human donor with aplastic anemia.

The chain recombines TRBV13 with TRBJ2-7; maybe TRBD2 (5 bases). The ends were cut back, 8 bases at V and 4 bases at J, with 12 bases in the middle. The CDR3 totals 12 residues. Germline-derived CDR1 and CDR2 are PRHDT and FYEKMQ (reference sequence). The CDR3 reads CASGPSGYEQYF. CDR3 DNA: TGTGCCAGCGGCCCGTCGGGGTACGAGCAGTACTTC.

The chain joins TRBV29-1 to TRBJ2-2; D is unclear. Trimming took 5 bases from V and 4 from J, leaving 8 bases between them. CDR3 length equals 12 residues. CDR1 is SQVTM and CDR2 is ANQGSEA in the germline V gene. CDR3: CSVFTSTGELFF. As DNA, the CDR3 is TGCAGCGTTTTCACGTCCACCGGGGAGCTGTTTTTT.

This clonotype was seen at least ten times. This rearrangement joins TRBV27 to TRBJ1-5; 8 bases align to TRBD1. V lost 3 bases, J lost 5 bases, and 6 bases stayed unmatched. The CDR3 is made up of 15 amino acids. The germline gives CDR1 MNHEY, CDR2 SMNVEV (reference sequence). The CDR3: CASSFGGQDYQPQHF. CDR3 DNA sequence: TGTGCCAGCAGTTTTGGGGGACAGGACTATCAGCCCCAGCATTTT.

This clonotype came up many times. The V gene is TRBV14, the J gene TRBJ1-2; maybe TRBD1 (5 bases). CDR1 and CDR2 from the germline V gene are SGHDN and FVKESK. There are 12 residues in the CDR3. V shed 7 bases and J shed 1 base, with 7 bases lying between them. The CDR3 DNA follows: TGTGCCAGCAAGGGGCTTAACTATGGCTACACCTTC. Its protein product is CASKGLNYGYTF.

The table lists this clonotype with many counts. J is TRBJ1-2 and V is TRBV6-4, with 8 positions matching TRBD1. Trimming cost V 10 bases and J 1 base; bases outside gene matches: 8. The CDR3 loop spans 14 amino acids. From germline, CDR1 is MRHNA and CDR2 SNTAGT. The CDR3 sequence is CANGDRGNNYGYTF. The CDR3 coding sequence is TGTGCCAACGGCGACAGGGGTAATAACTATGGCTACACCTTC.

The rearrangement joins TRBV20-1 to TRBJ2-7; maybe TRBD1 (5 bases). The CDR3 spans 13 residues. Trimming cost V 4 bases and J 6 bases, with 16 bases left between them. Germline V gene lookup returns CDR1 DFQATT and CDR2 SNEGSKA (reference sequence). The CDR3 bases are TGCAGTGCTACCGTTACGCAGGGTGGCGAGCAGTACTTC. This encodes CSATVTQGGEQYF.

The gene calls are TRBV7-2 and TRBJ2-5; D perhaps matches TRBD1 (7 bases). The CDR3 covers 11 residues. The V gene lost 5 bases and the J gene lost 7 bases, with 8 bases spanning the gap. Germline values: CDR1 SGHTA, CDR2 FQGNSA. CDR3 DNA sequence: TGTGCCAGCAGCCAGGGGGGGACCCAGTACTTC. It is translated as CASSQGGTQYF.

To note about this clonotype: This may stem from a read error, because a much larger clone lies one nucleotide away. The DNA for the CDR3 is TGTGCCAGCAGATCCGGGAGCATCGGCTACGAGCAGTACTTC. Its protein is CASRSGSIGYEQYF. This chain links TRBV27 with TRBJ2-7; possible D gene TRBD2, 6 bases. In germline, CDR1 is MNHEY, CDR2 SMNVEV (reference sequence). This CDR3 has 14 amino acids. V was cut by 6 bases and J by 3 bases, with 15 bases left in between.

The rearrangement uses TRBV7-9 and TRBJ2-5; 7 nucleotides match TRBD2. After removal of 5 bases from V and 9 bases from J, the junction contained 15 bases not matched to a gene. Germline CDR1 SEHNR, CDR2 FQNEAQ (reference sequence). The CDR3 is 15 residues long. CDR3 amino acids: CASSPRASGEWSQYF. The CDR3 DNA reads TGTGCCAGCAGCCCAAGAGCCAGCGGGGAGTGGTCCCAGTACTTC.

The V call is TRBV7-8, the J call TRBJ1-4; D gene unclear. Trimming pared 5 bases from V and 8 bases from J, leaving 18 bases between. Germline values: CDR1 SGHVS, CDR2 FQNEAQ. There are 15 residues in the CDR3. The CDR3 loop reads CASSPPAARKEKLFF. The CDR3 coding sequence is TGTGCCAGCAGCCCTCCGGCCGCAAGGAAGGAAAAACTGTTTTTT.

V is TRBV7-6 and J is TRBJ2-2, with D perhaps matching TRBD1 (5 bases). Germline values: CDR1 SGHVS, CDR2 FNYEAQ. The CDR3 contains 16 residues. The ends were cut back, 2 bases at V and 1 base at J, with 11 bases in the middle. The CDR3 region is CASSLRQGMNTGELFF. In DNA form, the CDR3 reads TGTGCCAGCAGCTTACGTCAGGGTATGAACACCGGGGAGCTGTTTTTT.

This clonotype was detected ten times or more. The chain has TRBV7-9 and TRBJ1-1; D possibly corresponds to TRBD1 (6 bases). Trimming stripped 5 bases from V and 4 bases from J, with 20 bases between. Per the germline V gene, CDR1 is SEHNR and CDR2 is FQNEAQ (reference sequence). There are 16 residues in the CDR3. In nucleotides, the CDR3 is TGTGCCAGCAGCCCCACAACAGACCCCAGGGGCACTGAAGCTTTCTTT. Translating it yields CASSPTTDPRGTEAFF.

The chain combines TRBV12-3 or TRBV12-4 with TRBJ2-7; 8 positions match TRBD2. This CDR3 has 18 amino acids. V dropped 6 bases and J dropped 0; count of bases not matched to a gene: 16. The CDR3 loop reads CASSAPRLARQSSYEQYF. DNA of the CDR3: TGTGCCAGCAGCGCGCCCCGACTAGCGCGTCAAAGCTCCTACGAGCAGTACTTC.

In its sample, this clonotype was seen once. V usage is TRBV24-1 and J usage is TRBJ2-1, with a possible D match to TRBD2 (5 bases). Germline lookup yields CDR1 KGHDR and CDR2 SFDVKD. V was shortened by 5 bases and J by 6 bases, with 10 bases between the two germline ends. The CDR3 runs 13 residues. The CDR3 is CATSGVGGNEQFF. The CDR3 bases are TGTGCCACCAGTGGCGTCGGAGGCAATGAGCAGTTCTTC.

The gene calls are TRBV24-1 and TRBJ1-5; 9 bases map to TRBD1. Germline lookup yields CDR1 KGHDR and CDR2 SFDVKD. J was trimmed by 6 bases and V by 4 bases; bases with no gene match: 9. This CDR3 is 16 amino acids long. Here the CDR3 reads CATSDTNRGQAQPQHF. The CDR3 coding sequence is TGTGCCACCAGTGACACCAACAGGGGGCAAGCTCAGCCCCAGCATTTT.

J is TRBJ2-3 and V is TRBV20-1; 10 bases agree with TRBD2. Germline trimming cut 5 bases from V and 6 bases from J; bases unmatched to any gene: 20. The CDR3 consists of 18 residues. Germline-derived CDR1 and CDR2 are DFQATT and SNEGSKA (reference sequence). Here the CDR3 DNA reads TGCAGTGCTCCTAGTTCGCCTGCCTTAGCGGGAGGTGGGGATACGCAGTATTTT. Encoded protein: CSAPSSPALAGGGDTQYF.

This clonotype was seen at least ten times. The gene calls are TRBV20-1 and TRBJ1-2; 7 bases line up with TRBD1. Germline V gene lookup returns CDR1 DFQATT and CDR2 SNEGSKA (reference sequence). V trimming: 5 bases; J trimming: 10 bases; junction bases outside the gene matches: 10. The CDR3 contains 12 residues. The CDR3 DNA sequence: TGCAGTGCTTTTCGACAGGGAGAGGACTACACCTTC. Residues: CSAFRQGEDYTF.

This clonotype was counted many times. The genes are TRBV19 and TRBJ1-2; tentative D call: TRBD1 (6 bases). CDR3 size: 13 residues. Trimming left V 5 bases short and J 5 bases short, with 12 bases between. Germline V gene data show CDR1 as LNHDA and CDR2 as SQIVND (reference sequence). CDR3 amino acids: CASSLQGPYGYTF. DNA of the CDR3: TGTGCCAGTAGTCTACAGGGACCTTATGGCTACACCTTC.

This clonotype was counted ten times or more. This chain joins TRBV2 and TRBJ1-1; D unresolved. Germline V gene data show CDR1 as SNHLY and CDR2 as FYNNEI. The CDR3 contains 13 residues. V lost 3 bases and J lost 1, with 6 bases in between. CDR3 loop: CASSDWRNTEAFF. In DNA, the CDR3 is TGTGCCAGCAGTGATTGGAGGAACACTGAAGCTTTCTTT.

This clonotype was found many times. J is TRBJ1-4 and V is TRBV14; D gene uncertain. The CDR3 is 13 amino acids. Trimming pared 1 base from V and 13 bases from J, leaving 13 bases between. Germline CDR1 SGHDN, CDR2 FVKESK. The DNA for the CDR3 is TGTGCCAGCAGCCAAGGTTATTTGGATGCACTGTTTTTT. Translating it yields CASSQGYLDALFF.

The chain combines TRBV10-3 with TRBJ2-1; D might be TRBD2 (6 bases). Trimming took off 3 bases at V and 5 bases at J, with 11 bases between the two ends. Germline assignment: CDR1 ENHRY and CDR2 SYGVKD. The CDR3 is 14 residues long. CDR3 protein: CAISDLGGNNEQFF. In DNA, the CDR3 is TGTGCCATCAGTGATCTGGGGGGTAACAATGAGCAGTTCTTC.

This sequence joins TRBV29-1 and TRBJ2-3; possible D gene TRBD2, 7 bases. Germline values: CDR1 SQVTM, CDR2 ANQGSEA. Between the trimmed V and J ends, which lost 5 bases and 0 bases, there was a span of 15 bases. The CDR3 runs to 15 residues. The CDR3 DNA reads TGCAGCGTTAGGGGGGGCGGGGGTAGCACAGATACGCAGTATTTT. It codes for CSVRGGGGSTDTQYF.

In this sample, this clonotype turned up many times. V gene TRBV20-1 combines with J gene TRBJ2-3; 14 nucleotides match TRBD2. The junction had 8 bases not matched to a gene; V was cut back by 3 bases and J by 0 bases. There are 18 residues in the CDR3. Germline V gives CDR1 DFQATT, CDR2 SNEGSKA (reference sequence). The CDR3 DNA is TGCAGTGCTAGGCGGACTAGCGGGGGGTCGGATAGCACAGATACGCAGTATTTT. Protein sequence: CSARRTSGGSDSTDTQYF.

This clonotype was observed at least ten times. The rearrangement links TRBV9 to TRBJ2-3, with TRBD2 matching 9 bases. The CDR3 length is 16 residues. The V and J ends lost 0 bases and 2 bases, in that order; junction bases with no gene match: 4. CDR1 and CDR2 from the germline V gene are SGDLS and YYNGEE. This CDR3 reads CASSVGGGGATDTQYF. The CDR3 region has the DNA TGTGCCAGCAGCGTAGGTGGCGGGGGGGCCACAGATACGCAGTATTTT.

This clonotype was seen only a few times. The chain combines TRBV19 with TRBJ2-3; D gene uncertain. V lost 4 bases and J lost 0, with 11 bases in between. Per germline, CDR1 LNHDA and CDR2 SQIVND (reference sequence). The length of the CDR3 is 15 residues. Here the CDR3 DNA reads TGTGCCAGTAGTAACTCCCAGGACAGCACAGATACGCAGTATTTT. This translates into CASSNSQDSTDTQYF.

The chain combines TRBV24-1 with TRBJ2-5; D is perhaps TRBD2 (5 bases). The V end was cut by 3 bases, the J end by 0 bases, with 10 bases between. CDR1 and CDR2 (germline): KGHDR, SFDVKD. The CDR3 spans 15 residues. CDR3 bases: TGTGCCACCAGTGATCTAACTAGTAACCAAGAGACCCAGTACTTC. As protein: CATSDLTSNQETQYF.

There are a few counts of this clonotype. The genes are TRBV7-8 and TRBJ2-3, with 9 bases fitting TRBD2. Losses at the gene ends were 5 bases for V and 5 bases for J; bases not matched to a gene: 11. CDR3 size: 16 residues. Germline assignment: CDR1 SGHVS and CDR2 FQNEAQ. The CDR3: CASSPEESSGKDTQYF. CDR3 coding DNA: TGTGCCAGCAGCCCAGAGGAGTCTAGCGGGAAAGATACGCAGTATTTT.

The rearrangement joins TRBV7-2 to TRBJ2-7; D possibly corresponds to TRBD1 (5 bases). CDR1 and CDR2 from the germline V gene are SGHTA and FQGNSA. This CDR3 is 13 amino acids long. V was cut by 2 bases and J by 6 bases, with 11 bases left in between. The CDR3 reads CASSLQGTGEQYF. DNA of the CDR3: TGTGCCAGCAGCTTACAGGGCACAGGCGAGCAGTACTTC.

This sequence joins TRBV24-1 and TRBJ2-2, with D perhaps matching TRBD1 (6 bases). The V gene lost 10 bases and the J gene lost 0 bases, with 11 bases spanning the gap. This CDR3 region has 14 residues. CDR1 is KGHDR, CDR2 SFDVKD, per germline. The CDR3 loop reads CATASGANTGELFF. CDR3 coding DNA: TGTGCCACTGCATCAGGGGCGAACACCGGGGAGCTGTTTTTT.

The chain has TRBV7-2 and TRBJ2-7; 7 positions match TRBD1. The CDR3 spans 12 residues. Trimming cost V 6 bases and J 4 bases; bases outside gene matches: 3. Per germline, CDR1 SGHTA and CDR2 FQGNSA. CDR3 amino acids: CASRRQGYEQYF. CDR3 bases: TGTGCCAGCAGGAGACAGGGTTACGAGCAGTACTTC. The full variable domain, completed using reference TRBV7-2 and TRBJ2-7, is GAGVSQSPSNKVTEKGKDVELRCDPISGHTALYWYRQSLGQGLEFLIYFQGNSAPDKSGLPSDRFSAERTGGSVSTLTIQRTQQEDSAVYLCASRRQGYEQYFGPGTRLTVT.

In nucleotides, the CDR3 is TGTGCTAGTGGCGGCGCGGAATACGAGCAGTACTTC. This codes for CASGGAEYEQYF. This chain uses TRBV12-5 with TRBJ2-7; unclear D gene. Germline-derived CDR1 and CDR2 are LGHNT and FRNRAP. This CDR3 comprises 12 residues. The V and J ends lost 6 bases and 4 bases respectively, with 10 bases between them.